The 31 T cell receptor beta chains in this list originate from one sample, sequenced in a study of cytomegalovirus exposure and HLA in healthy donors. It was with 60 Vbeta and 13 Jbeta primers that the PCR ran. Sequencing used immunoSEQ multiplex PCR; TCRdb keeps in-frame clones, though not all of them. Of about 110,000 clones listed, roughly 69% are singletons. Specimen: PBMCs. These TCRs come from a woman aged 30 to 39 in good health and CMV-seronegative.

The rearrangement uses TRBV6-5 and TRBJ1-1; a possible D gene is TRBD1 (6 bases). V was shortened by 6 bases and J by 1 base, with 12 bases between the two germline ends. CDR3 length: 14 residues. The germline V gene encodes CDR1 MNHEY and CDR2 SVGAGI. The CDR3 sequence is CASSPGQTNTEAFF. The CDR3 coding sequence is TGTGCCAGCAGCCCCGGACAGACGAACACTGAAGCTTTCTTT.

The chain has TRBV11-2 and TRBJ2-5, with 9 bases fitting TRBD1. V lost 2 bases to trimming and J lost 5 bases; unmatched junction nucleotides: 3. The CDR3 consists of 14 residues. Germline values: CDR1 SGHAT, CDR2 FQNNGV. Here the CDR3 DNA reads TGTGCCAGCAGCTTAACAGGGGGCAAGGAGACCCAGTACTTC. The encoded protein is CASSLTGGKETQYF.

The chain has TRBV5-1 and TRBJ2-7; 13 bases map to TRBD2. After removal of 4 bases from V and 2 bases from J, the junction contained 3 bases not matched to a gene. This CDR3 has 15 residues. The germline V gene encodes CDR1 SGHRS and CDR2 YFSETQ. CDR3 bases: TGCGCCAGCAGCGTACTAGCGGGAGGGCCCTACGAGCAGTACTTC. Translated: CASSVLAGGPYEQYF.

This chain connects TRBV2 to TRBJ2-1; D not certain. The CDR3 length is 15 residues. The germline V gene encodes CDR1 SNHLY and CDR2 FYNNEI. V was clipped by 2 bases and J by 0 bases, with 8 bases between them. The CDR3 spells CASSEKSYSYNEQFF. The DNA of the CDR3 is TGTGCCAGCAGTGAAAAGTCCTACTCCTACAATGAGCAGTTCTTC.

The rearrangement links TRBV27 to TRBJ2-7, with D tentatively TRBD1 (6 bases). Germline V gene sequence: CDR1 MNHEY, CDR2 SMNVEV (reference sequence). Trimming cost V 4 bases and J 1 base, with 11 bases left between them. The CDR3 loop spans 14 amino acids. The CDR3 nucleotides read TGTGCCAGCAGTTCCGTGGACAGTTCCTACGAGCAGTACTTC. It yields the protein CASSSVDSSYEQYF.

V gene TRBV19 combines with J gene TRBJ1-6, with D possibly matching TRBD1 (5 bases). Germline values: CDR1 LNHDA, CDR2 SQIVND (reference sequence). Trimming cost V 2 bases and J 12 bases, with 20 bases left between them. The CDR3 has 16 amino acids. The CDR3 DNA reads TGTGCCAGTAGTATACTGGCAGGGAAGTCTCGGATACCCCTCCACTTT. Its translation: CASSILAGKSRIPLHF.

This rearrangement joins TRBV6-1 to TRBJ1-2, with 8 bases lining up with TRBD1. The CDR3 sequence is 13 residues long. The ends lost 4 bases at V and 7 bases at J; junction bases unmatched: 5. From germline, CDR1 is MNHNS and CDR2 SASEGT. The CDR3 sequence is CASSGGQARGYTF. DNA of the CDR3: TGTGCCAGCAGTGGGGGACAGGCTCGTGGCTACACCTTC.

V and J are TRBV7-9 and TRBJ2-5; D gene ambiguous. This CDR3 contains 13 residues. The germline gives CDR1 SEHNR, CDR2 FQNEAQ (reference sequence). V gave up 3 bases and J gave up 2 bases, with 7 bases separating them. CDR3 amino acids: CASSFTSQETQYF. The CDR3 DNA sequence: TGTGCCAGCAGCTTTACCAGTCAAGAGACCCAGTACTTC.

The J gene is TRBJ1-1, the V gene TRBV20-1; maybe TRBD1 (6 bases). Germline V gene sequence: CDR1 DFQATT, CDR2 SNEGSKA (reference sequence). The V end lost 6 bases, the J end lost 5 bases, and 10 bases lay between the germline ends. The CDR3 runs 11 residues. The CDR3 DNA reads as TGCAGTGCAGCAGGGGAAACTGAAGCTTTCTTT. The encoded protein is CSAAGETEAFF.

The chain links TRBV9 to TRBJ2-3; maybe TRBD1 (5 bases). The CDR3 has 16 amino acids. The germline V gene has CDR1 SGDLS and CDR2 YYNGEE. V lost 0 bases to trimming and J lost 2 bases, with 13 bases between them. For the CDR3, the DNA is TGTGCCAGCAGCGTAGCGGTTCACAGGTCCACAGATACGCAGTATTTT. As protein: CASSVAVHRSTDTQYF.

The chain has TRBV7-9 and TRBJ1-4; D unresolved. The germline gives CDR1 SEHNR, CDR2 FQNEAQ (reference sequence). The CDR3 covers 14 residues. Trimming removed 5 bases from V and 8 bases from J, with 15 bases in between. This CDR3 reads CASSPNALTEKLFF. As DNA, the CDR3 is TGTGCCAGCAGCCCAAACGCACTCACCGAAAAACTGTTTTTT.

CDR3 protein: CASSPQGNEKLFF. In DNA, the CDR3 is TGTGCCAGCAGTCCACAGGGTAATGAAAAACTGTTTTTT. The rearrangement uses TRBV6-5 and TRBJ1-4; perhaps TRBD1 as D (6 bases). The CDR3 consists of 13 residues. CDR1 is MNHEY and CDR2 is SVGAGI in the germline V gene. Trimming removed 5 bases from V and 4 bases from J, with 8 bases in between.

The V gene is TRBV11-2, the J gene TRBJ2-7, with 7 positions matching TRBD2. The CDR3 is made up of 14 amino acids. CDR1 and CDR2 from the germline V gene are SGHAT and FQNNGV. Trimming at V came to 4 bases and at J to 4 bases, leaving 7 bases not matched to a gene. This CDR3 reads CASSSPRGRYEQYF. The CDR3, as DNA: TGTGCCAGCAGCTCCCCTCGCGGGAGATACGAGCAGTACTTC.

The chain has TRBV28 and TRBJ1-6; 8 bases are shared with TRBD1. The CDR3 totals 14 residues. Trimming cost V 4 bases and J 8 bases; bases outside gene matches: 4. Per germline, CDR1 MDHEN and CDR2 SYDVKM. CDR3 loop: CASSYTGGDSPLHF. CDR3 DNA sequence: TGTGCCAGCAGTTATACAGGGGGGGATTCACCCCTCCACTTT.

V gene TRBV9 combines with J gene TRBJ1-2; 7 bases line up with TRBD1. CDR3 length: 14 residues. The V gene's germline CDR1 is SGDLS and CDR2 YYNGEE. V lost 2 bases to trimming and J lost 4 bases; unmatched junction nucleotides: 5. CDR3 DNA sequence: TGTGCCAGCAGCGTTGACAGGGACTCCTATGGCTACACCTTC. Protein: CASSVDRDSYGYTF. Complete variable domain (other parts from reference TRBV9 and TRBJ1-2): DSGVTQTPKHLITATGQRVTLRCSPRSGDLSVYWYQQSLDQGLQFLIQYYNGEERAKGNILERFSAQQFPDLHSELNLSSLELGDSALYFCASSVDRDSYGYTFGSGTRLTVV.

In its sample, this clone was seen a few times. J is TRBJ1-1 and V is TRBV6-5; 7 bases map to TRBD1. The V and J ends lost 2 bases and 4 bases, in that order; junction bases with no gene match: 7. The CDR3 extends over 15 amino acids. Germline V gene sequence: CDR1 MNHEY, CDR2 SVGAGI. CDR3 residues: CASSYGQAITTEAFF. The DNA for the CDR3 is TGTGCCAGCAGTTACGGACAGGCGATTACCACTGAAGCTTTCTTT.

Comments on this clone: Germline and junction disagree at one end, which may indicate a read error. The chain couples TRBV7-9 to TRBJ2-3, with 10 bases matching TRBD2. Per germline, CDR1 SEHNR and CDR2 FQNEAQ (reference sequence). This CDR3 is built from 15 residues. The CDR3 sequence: CASSLAGEVTDTQYF. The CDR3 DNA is TGTGCCAGCAGCCTAGCGGGAGAGGTTACAGATACGCAGTATTTT.

CDR3 region: CASSLSIAGGSETQYF. The CDR3 DNA reads as TGTGCCAGCAGCTTGTCAATAGCGGGGGGTAGTGAGACCCAGTACTTC. J is TRBJ2-5 and V is TRBV5-4, with 10 bases matching TRBD2. The CDR3 extends over 16 amino acids. The V and J ends lost 1 base and 5 bases, in that order; junction bases with no gene match: 8. Germline lookup yields CDR1 SGHNT and CDR2 YYREEE (reference sequence).

As DNA, the CDR3 is TGCGCCAGCAGCCAAGAATTCGGCTACGAGCAGTACTTC. This gives the protein CASSQEFGYEQYF. This chain links TRBV4-1 with TRBJ2-7; D not resolved. This CDR3 contains 13 residues. Germline loops: CDR1 MGHRA, CDR2 YSYEKL. V lost 0 bases to trimming and J lost 3 bases, with 6 bases between them.

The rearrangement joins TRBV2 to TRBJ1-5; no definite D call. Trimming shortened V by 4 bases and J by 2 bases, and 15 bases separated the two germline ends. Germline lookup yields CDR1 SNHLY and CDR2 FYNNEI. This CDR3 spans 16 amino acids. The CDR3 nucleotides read TGTGCCAGCAGTGGAGGTCTTAAACACCGCAATCAGCCCCAGCATTTT. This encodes CASSGGLKHRNQPQHF.

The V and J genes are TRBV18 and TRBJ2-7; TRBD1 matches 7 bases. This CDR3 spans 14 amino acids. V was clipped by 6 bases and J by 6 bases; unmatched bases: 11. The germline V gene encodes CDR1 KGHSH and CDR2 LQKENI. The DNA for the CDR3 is TGTGCCAGCTCCCCCTCTAGACAGGGTGTCGAGCAGTACTTC. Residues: CASSPSRQGVEQYF.

In DNA, the CDR3 is TGTGCCAGCAGTTCAGGTTCTAGCGGGAGCAACGAGCAGTACTTC. Its protein product is CASSSGSSGSNEQYF. The chain combines TRBV28 with TRBJ2-7; the match to TRBD2 covers 10 bases. Germline V CDR1 and CDR2: MDHEN, SYDVKM. The CDR3 length is 15 residues. Trimming removed 4 bases from V and 5 bases from J; junction bases left unmatched: 8.

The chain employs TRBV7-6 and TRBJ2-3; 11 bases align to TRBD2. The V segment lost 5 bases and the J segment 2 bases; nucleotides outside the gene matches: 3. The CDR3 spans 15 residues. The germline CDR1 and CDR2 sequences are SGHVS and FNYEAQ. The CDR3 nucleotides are TGTGCCAGCAGCCGACTAGCGGGATCCACAGATACGCAGTATTTT. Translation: CASSRLAGSTDTQYF. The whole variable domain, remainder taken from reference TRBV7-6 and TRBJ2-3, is GAGVSQSPRYKVTKRGQDVALRCDPISGHVSLYWYRQALGQGPEFLTYFNYEAQQDKSGLPNDRFSAERPEGSISTLTIQRTEQRDSAMYRCASSRLAGSTDTQYFGPGTRLTVL.

The CDR3 DNA is TGTGCCGCCAGGGCATCCTTTACGGGGGGGATGCGGCAGCCCCAGCATTTT. It specifies CAARASFTGGMRQPQHF. This sequence joins TRBV28 and TRBJ1-5, with a tentative D call TRBD1 (5 bases). V lost 11 bases to trimming and J lost 7 bases, with 30 bases between them. Germline CDR1 MDHEN, CDR2 SYDVKM. CDR3 length: 17 residues. The full variable domain, completed using reference TRBV28 and TRBJ1-5, is DVKVTQSSRYLVKRTGEKVFLECVQDMDHENMFWYRQDPGLGLRLIYFSYDVKMKEKGDIPEGYSVSREKKERFSLILESASTNQTSMYLCAARASFTGGMRQPQHFGDGTRLSIL.

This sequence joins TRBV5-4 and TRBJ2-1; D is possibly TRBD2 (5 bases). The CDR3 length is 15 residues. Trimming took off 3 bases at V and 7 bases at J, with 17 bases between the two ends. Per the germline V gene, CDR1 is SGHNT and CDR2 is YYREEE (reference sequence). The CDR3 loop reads CASSSTSTMGNEQFF. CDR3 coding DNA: TGTGCCAGCAGCTCCACTAGTACTATGGGTAATGAGCAGTTCTTC. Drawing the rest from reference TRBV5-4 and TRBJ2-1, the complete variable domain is ETGVTQSPTHLIKTRGQQVTLRCSSQSGHNTVSWYQQALGQGPQFIFQYYREEENGRGNFPPRFSGLQFPNYSSELNVNALELDDSALYLCASSSTSTMGNEQFFGPGTRLTVL.

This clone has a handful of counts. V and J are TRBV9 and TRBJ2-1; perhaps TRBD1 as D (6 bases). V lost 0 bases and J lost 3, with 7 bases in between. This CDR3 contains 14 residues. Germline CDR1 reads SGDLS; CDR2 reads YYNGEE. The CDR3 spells CASSVEDSYNEQFF. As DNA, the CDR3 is TGTGCCAGCAGCGTAGAGGACAGCTACAATGAGCAGTTCTTC.

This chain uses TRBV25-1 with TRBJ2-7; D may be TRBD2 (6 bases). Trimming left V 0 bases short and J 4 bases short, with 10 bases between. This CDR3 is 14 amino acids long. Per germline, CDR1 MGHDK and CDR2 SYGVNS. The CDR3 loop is CASSEYSGSYEQYF. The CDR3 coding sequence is TGTGCCAGCAGTGAATACTCCGGGAGTTACGAGCAGTACTTC.

Here the CDR3 DNA reads TGTGCCAGCAGTTTCACCCAGGGGATATTGAAAGAGACCCAGTACTTC. It yields the protein CASSFTQGILKETQYF. This rearrangement joins TRBV28 to TRBJ2-5; TRBD1 might be the D (6 bases). The V gene's germline CDR1 is MDHEN and CDR2 SYDVKM. The CDR3 sequence is 16 residues long. V gave up 3 bases and J gave up 3 bases, with 17 bases separating them.

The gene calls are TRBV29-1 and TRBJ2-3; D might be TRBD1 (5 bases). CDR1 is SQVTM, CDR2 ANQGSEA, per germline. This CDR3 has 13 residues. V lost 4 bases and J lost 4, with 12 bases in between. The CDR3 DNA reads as TGCAGCGTTGCCAGGGCGACTTCAGATACGCAGTATTTT. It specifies CSVARATSDTQYF.

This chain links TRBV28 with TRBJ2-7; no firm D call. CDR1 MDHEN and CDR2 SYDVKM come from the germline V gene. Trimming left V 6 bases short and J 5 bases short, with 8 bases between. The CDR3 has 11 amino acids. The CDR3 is CASSSEDEQYF. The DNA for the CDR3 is TGTGCCAGCAGCTCTGAGGACGAGCAGTACTTC. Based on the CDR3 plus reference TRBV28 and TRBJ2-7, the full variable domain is DVKVTQSSRYLVKRTGEKVFLECVQDMDHENMFWYRQDPGLGLRLIYFSYDVKMKEKGDIPEGYSVSREKKERFSLILESASTNQTSMYLCASSSEDEQYFGPGTRLTVT.

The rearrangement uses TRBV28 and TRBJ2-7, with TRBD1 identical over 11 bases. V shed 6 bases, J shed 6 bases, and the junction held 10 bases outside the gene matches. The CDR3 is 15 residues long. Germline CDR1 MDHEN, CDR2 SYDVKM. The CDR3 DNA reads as TGTGCCAGCAGCTCTGCAGGACAGGGGGCAGGCGAGCAGTACTTC. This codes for CASSSAGQGAGEQYF.